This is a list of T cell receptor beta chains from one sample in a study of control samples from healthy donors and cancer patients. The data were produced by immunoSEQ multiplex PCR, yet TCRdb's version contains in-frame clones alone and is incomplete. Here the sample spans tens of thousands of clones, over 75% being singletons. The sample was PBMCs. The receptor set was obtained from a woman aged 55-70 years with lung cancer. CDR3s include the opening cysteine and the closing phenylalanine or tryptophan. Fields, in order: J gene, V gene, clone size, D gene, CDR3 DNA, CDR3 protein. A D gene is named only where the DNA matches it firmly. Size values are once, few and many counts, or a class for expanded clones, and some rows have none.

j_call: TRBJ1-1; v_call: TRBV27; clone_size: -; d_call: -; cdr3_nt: TGTGCCAGCAAGGGAGTGAGTGATGAAGCTTTCTTT; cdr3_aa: CASKGVSDEAFF
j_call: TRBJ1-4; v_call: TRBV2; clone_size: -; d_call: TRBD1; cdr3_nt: TGTGCCAGCAGTCGGGACAGTCCCTCACTAAGGGGTAGTGGGGAAAAACTGTTTTTT; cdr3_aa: CASSRDSPSLRGSGEKLFF
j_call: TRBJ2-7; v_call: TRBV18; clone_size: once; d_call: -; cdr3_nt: TGTGCCAGCTCACCAACCATGGCGGGGACCTACGAGCAGTACTTC; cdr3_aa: CASSPTMAGTYEQYF
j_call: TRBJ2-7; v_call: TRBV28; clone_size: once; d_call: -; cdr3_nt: TGTGCCAGCAGTTTTATGGGGTCCATGTCCTACGAGCAGTACTTC; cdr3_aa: CASSFMGSMSYEQYF
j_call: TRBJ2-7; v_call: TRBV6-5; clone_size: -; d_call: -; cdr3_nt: TGTGCCAGCAGTTACAAGGCAGGGTCGCCCTACGAGCAGTACTTC; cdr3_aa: CASSYKAGSPYEQYF
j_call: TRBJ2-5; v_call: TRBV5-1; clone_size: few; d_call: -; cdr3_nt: TGCGCCAGCAGCCTCAGGGTGACGGGGAGTGGCCGGTACTTC; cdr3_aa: CASSLRVTGSGRYF
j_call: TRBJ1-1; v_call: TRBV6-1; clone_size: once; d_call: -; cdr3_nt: TGTGCCAGCAGTGAAGCGGGCGTGGGTTTAAAAGCTTTCTTT; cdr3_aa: CASSEAGVGLKAFF
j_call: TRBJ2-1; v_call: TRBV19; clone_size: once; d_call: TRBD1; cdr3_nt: TGTGCCAGTAGTATGTCGGGACAGAACTACAATGAGCAGTTCTTC; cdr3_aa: CASSMSGQNYNEQFF
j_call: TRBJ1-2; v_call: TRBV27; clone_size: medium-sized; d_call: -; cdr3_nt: TGTGCCAGCAGTTTAAGTCCAGGGACTAACTATGGCTACACCTTC; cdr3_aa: CASSLSPGTNYGYTF
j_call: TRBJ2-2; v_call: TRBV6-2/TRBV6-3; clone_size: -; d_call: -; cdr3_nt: TGTGCCAGCAGTTACGAGGCCATTCGAGACAGCCCTAGCGGGGAGCTGTTTTTT; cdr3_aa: CASSYEAIRDSPSGELFF
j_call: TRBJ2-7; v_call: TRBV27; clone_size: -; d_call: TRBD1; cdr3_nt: TGTGCCAGCAGTTTTGGACAGGTCCACGAGCAGTACTTC; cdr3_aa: CASSFGQVHEQYF
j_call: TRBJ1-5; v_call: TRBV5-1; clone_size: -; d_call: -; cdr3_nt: TGCGCCAGCCAGAAAGAATGGGGTCAGCCCCAGCATTTT; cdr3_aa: CASQKEWGQPQHF
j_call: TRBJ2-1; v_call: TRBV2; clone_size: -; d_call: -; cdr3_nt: TGTGCCAGCAGTGAATTGGTACGGGCCATGGTCTTC; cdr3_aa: CASSELVRAMVF
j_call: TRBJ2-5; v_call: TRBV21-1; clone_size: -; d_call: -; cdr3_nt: TGTGCCAGCAGCCCGGGGGAAGAGACCCAGTACTTC; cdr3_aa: CASSPGEETQYF
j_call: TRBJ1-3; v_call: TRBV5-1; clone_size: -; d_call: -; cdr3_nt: TGCGCCAGCAGCTTAGGGAACAATGGAAACACCATATATTTT; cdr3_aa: CASSLGNNGNTIYF
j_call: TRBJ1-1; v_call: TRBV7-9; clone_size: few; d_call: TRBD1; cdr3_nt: TGTGCCAGCAGCTTAGGGGACAGGAACACTGAAGCTTTCTTT; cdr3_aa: CASSLGDRNTEAFF
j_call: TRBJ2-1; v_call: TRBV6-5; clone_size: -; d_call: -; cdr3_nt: TGTGCCAGCGGCAGGGACTCCTACAATGAGCAGTTCTTC; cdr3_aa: CASGRDSYNEQFF
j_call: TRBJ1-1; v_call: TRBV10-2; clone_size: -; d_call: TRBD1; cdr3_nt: TGCGCCAGCAGTGTACCGGGACAGGGCTCTGAAGCTTTCTTT; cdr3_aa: CASSVPGQGSEAFF
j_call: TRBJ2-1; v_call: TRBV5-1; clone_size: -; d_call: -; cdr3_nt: TGCGCCAGCAGCTTACTCTACAGCTCCTACAATGAGCAGTTCTTC; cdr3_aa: CASSLLYSSYNEQFF
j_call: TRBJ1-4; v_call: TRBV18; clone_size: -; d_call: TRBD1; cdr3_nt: TGTGCCAGCTCACCGTCCCGACAGGGGAGTGGAGAAAAACTGTTTTTT; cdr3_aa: CASSPSRQGSGEKLFF
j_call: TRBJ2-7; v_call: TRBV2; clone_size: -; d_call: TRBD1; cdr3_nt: TGTGCCAGCAGAGGACAGGGACTCTACGAGCAGTACTTC; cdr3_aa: CASRGQGLYEQYF
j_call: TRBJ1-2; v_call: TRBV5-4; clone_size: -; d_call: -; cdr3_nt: TGTGCCAGCAGCTCCCGACAAGGCAACCAGTATGGCTACACCTTC; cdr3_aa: CASSSRQGNQYGYTF
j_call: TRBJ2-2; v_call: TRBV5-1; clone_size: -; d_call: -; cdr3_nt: TGCGCCAGCAGCTTGAAATCCGGGCCGAACACCGGGGAGCTGTTTTTT; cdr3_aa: CASSLKSGPNTGELFF
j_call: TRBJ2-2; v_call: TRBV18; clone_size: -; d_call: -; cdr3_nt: TGTGCCAGCTCACCACCGGCACGGAGCACCGGGGAGCTGTTTTTT; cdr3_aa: CASSPPARSTGELFF
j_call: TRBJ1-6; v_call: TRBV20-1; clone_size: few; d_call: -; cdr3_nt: TGCAGTGCTAGGCGCCAGGCCCTCCACTTT; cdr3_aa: CSARRQALHF
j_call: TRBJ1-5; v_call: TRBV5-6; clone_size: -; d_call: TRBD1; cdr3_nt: TGTGCCAGCAGCTTGAGGTCAGGGGGAGTAAATCAGCCCCAGCATTTT; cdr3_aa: CASSLRSGGVNQPQHF
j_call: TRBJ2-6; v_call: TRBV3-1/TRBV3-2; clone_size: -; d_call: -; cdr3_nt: TGTGCCAGCAGCCACGCCGGGAGAAGCAGGGCCAACGTCCTGACTTTC; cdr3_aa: CASSHAGRSRANVLTF
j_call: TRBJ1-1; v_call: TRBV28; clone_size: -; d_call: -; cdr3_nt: TGTGCCAGCAGGCCCCCTCGAGCTGAAGCTTTCTTT; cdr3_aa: CASRPPRAEAFF
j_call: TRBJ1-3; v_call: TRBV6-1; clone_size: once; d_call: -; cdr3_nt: TGTGCCAGCAGTGATCTGGCAGGATCAAGAAACACCATATATTTT; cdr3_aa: CASSDLAGSRNTIYF
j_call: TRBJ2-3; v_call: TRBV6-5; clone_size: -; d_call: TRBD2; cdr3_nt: TGTGCCAGCAGCTACGATCTAGCGGGAGGGACAGATACGCAGTATTTT; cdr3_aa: CASSYDLAGGTDTQYF
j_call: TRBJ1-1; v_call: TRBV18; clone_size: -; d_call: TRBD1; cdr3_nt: TGTGCCAGCTCACCCGCCGGGTCAGGGGGCTCCAGAACTGAAGCTTTCTTT; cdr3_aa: CASSPAGSGGSRTEAFF
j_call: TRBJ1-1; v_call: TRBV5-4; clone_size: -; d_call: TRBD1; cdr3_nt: TGTGCCAGCAGCATCCAGACAGGGGTCACTGAAGCTTTCTTT; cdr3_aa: CASSIQTGVTEAFF
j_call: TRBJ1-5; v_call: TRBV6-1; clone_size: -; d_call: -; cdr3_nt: TGTGCCAGCAGTGAAGGGGCAGGAACAAATCAGCCCCAGCATTTT; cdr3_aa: CASSEGAGTNQPQHF
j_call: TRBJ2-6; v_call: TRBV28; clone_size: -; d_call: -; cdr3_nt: TGTGCCAGCACCCTAGGGGAATCCGGGGCCAACGTCCTGACTTTC; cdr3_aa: CASTLGESGANVLTF
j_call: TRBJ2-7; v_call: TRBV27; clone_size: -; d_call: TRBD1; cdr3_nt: TGTGCCAGCAGAGTACAGGGGGCTAACGAGCAGTACTTC; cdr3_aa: CASRVQGANEQYF
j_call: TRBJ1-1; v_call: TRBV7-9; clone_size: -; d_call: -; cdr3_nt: TGTGCCAGCAGCTTAATTGGGACTGAAGCTTTCTTT; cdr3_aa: CASSLIGTEAFF
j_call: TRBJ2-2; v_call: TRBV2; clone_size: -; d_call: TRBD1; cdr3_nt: TGTGCCAGCACCGGGACAGGGAACACCGGGGAGCTGTTTTTT; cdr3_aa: CASTGTGNTGELFF
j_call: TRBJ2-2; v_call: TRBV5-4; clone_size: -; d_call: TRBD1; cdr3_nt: TGTGCCAGCAGCCAGGGGACAGGCTCCACCGGGGAGCTGTTTTTT; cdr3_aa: CASSQGTGSTGELFF
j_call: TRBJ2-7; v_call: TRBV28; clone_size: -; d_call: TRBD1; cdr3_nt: TGTGCCAGCAGTTTATCTTCCACAGGGGGCTACGAGCAGTACTTC; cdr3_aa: CASSLSSTGGYEQYF
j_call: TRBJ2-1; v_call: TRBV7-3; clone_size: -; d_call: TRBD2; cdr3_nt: TGTGCCAGCAGCTTAGCGGGAGCTTACAATGAGCAGTTCTTC; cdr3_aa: CASSLAGAYNEQFF
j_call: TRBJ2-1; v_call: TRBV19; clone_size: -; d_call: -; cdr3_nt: TGTGCCAGTAGTGACCAGAGCTCCTACAATGAGCAGTTCTTC; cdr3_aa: CASSDQSSYNEQFF
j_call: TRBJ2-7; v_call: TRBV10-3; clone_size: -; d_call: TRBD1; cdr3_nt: TGTGCCATCAGTGCGGGTGGACAGGGAACCTACGAGCAGTACTTC; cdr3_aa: CAISAGGQGTYEQYF
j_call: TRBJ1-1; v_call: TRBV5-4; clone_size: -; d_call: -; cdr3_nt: TGTGCCAGCAGCTTATACTCAGGGAACACTGAAGCTTTCTTT; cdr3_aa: CASSLYSGNTEAFF
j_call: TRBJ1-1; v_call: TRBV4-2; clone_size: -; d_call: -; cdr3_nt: TGTGCCAGCAGCCAAGTGGGGGGCTTGAACACTGAAGCTTTCTTT; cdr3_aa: CASSQVGGLNTEAFF
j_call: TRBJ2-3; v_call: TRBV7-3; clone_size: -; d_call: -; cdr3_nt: TGTGCCAGCAGCCGTACCGGGACTTACACAGATACGCAGTATTTT; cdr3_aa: CASSRTGTYTDTQYF
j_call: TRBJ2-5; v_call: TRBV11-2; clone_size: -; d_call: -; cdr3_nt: TGTGCCAGCAGCCCCACTCGGGGAGAGACCCAGTACTTC; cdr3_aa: CASSPTRGETQYF